The 8 T cell receptor beta chains below come from one sample, sequenced in a study of identical twins. One entry per CDR3 protein, called by TCRdb with MiXCR from the 5' RACE reads. Altogether hundreds of thousands of distinct CDR3 sequences are present, 8.6% being singletons, with the ten largest covering roughly 0.97%. The same data also contributed to another study, on yellow fever vaccine responses in identical twins.

Sequenced sample: PBMCs. These receptors came from a woman aged 18-29 years in good health.

This clonotype was counted at least ten times. The chain carries TRBV30 and TRBJ2-5; 7 positions agree with TRBD2. The CDR3 length is 14 residues. Germline V gene data show CDR1 as GTSNPN and CDR2 as SVGIG (reference sequence). V lost 1 base to trimming and J lost 2 bases; unmatched junction nucleotides: 4. The CDR3 DNA follows: TGTGCCTGGAGTGGGTCTAGCGGACAAGAGACCCAGTACTTC. Translating gives CAWSGSSGQETQYF.

Only a few counts were recorded for this clonotype. The CDR3 DNA is TGTGCCAGCAGTTCGGGTGGCAGTAACTACGAGCAGTACTTC. Translating it yields CASSSGGSNYEQYF. The gene calls are TRBV12-3 or TRBV12-4 and TRBJ2-7; D is unclear. The CDR3 loop spans 14 amino acids. Deletions cut 4 bases from V and 3 bases from J, with 13 bases between.

The chain employs TRBV4-3 and TRBJ2-7; D gene unclear. Trimming took 1 base from V and 5 from J, leaving 9 bases between them. The CDR3 is 13 residues long. Germline CDR1 is LGHNA and CDR2 is YSLEER. CDR3 sequence (DNA): TGCGCCAGCAGCCAAGTTAGAGGAAACGAGCAGTACTTC. Amino acids: CASSQVRGNEQYF.

This clonotype has at least ten counts. The chain combines TRBV29-1 with TRBJ2-1, with D possibly called TRBD1 or TRBD2 (5 bases each). Trimming left V 6 bases short and J 4 bases short, with 19 bases between. The germline CDR1 and CDR2 sequences are SQVTM and ANQGSEA. This CDR3 comprises 15 residues. The CDR3 bases are TGCAGCGTCGGGGCGAGGGGCTTAGCGTACAATGAGCAGTTCTTC. This translates into CSVGARGLAYNEQFF.

The table lists this clonotype with a few counts. CDR3 nucleotides: TGTGCCACCAGCCTCCAGCAGGAGCGGGGGCCCATCTCCTACCAAGAGACCCAGTACTTC. It translates to CATSLQQERGPISYQETQYF. The chain is built from TRBV15 and TRBJ2-5; 8 bases match TRBD2. The V gene's germline CDR1 is LNHNV and CDR2 YYDKDF (reference sequence). The CDR3 totals 20 residues. The V and J ends lost 5 bases and 0 bases, in that order; junction bases with no gene match: 20.

A few counts support this clonotype. The chain is built from TRBV4-2 and TRBJ2-3; 12 bases are shared with TRBD1. CDR1 and CDR2 (germline): LGHNA, YNFKEQ. This CDR3 is built from 19 residues. V was pared by 3 bases and J by 3 bases, with 13 bases of the junction left unmatched. The CDR3 loop is CASSQVSGTGGYGTDTQYF. In nucleotides, the CDR3 is TGTGCCAGCAGCCAGGTTTCCGGGACAGGGGGCTATGGGACAGATACGCAGTATTTT.

Ten or more counts support this clonotype. The chain couples TRBV12-3 or TRBV12-4 to TRBJ2-1, with D unresolved. Trimming took off 4 bases at V and 7 bases at J, with 11 bases between the two ends. The CDR3 covers 13 residues. This CDR3 reads CASSSTGLNEQFF. The CDR3 DNA follows: TGTGCCAGCAGTTCAACGGGTTTGAATGAGCAGTTCTTC.

Worth noting for this clonotype: Sequence at one end of the junction differs from germline and may be a read error. The rearrangement links TRBV5-1 to TRBJ2-7, with D hard to call. The length of the CDR3 is 10 residues. Germline CDR1 reads SGHRS; CDR2 reads YFSETQ. Here the CDR3 DNA reads TGCGCCAGCAGCGCGTACGGGCAGTACTTC. Translating it yields CASSAYGQYF.